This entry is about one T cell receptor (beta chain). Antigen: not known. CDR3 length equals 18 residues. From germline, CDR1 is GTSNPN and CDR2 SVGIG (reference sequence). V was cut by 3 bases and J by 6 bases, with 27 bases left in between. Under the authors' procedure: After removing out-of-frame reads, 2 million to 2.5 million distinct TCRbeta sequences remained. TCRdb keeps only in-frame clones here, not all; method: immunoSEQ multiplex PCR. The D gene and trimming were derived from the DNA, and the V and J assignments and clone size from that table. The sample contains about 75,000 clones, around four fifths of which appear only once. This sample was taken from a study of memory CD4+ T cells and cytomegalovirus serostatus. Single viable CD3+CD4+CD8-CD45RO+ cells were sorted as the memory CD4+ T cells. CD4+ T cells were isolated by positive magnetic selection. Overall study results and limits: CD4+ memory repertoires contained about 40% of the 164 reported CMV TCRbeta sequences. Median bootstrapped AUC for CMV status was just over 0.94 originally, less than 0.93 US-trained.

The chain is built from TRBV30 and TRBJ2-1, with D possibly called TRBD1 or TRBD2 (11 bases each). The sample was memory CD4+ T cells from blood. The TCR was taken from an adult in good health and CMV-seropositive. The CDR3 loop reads CAWRAGTGGTSGANEQFF. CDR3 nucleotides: TGTGCCTGGAGAGCCGGGACAGGGGGGACTAGCGGAGCCAATGAGCAGTTCTTC. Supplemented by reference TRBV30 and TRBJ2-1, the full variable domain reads SQTIHQWPATLVQPVGSPLSLECTVEGTSNPNLYWYRQAAGRGLQLLFYSVGIGQISSEVPQNLSASRPQDRQFILSSKKLLLSDSGFYLCAWRAGTGGTSGANEQFFGPGTRLTVL.